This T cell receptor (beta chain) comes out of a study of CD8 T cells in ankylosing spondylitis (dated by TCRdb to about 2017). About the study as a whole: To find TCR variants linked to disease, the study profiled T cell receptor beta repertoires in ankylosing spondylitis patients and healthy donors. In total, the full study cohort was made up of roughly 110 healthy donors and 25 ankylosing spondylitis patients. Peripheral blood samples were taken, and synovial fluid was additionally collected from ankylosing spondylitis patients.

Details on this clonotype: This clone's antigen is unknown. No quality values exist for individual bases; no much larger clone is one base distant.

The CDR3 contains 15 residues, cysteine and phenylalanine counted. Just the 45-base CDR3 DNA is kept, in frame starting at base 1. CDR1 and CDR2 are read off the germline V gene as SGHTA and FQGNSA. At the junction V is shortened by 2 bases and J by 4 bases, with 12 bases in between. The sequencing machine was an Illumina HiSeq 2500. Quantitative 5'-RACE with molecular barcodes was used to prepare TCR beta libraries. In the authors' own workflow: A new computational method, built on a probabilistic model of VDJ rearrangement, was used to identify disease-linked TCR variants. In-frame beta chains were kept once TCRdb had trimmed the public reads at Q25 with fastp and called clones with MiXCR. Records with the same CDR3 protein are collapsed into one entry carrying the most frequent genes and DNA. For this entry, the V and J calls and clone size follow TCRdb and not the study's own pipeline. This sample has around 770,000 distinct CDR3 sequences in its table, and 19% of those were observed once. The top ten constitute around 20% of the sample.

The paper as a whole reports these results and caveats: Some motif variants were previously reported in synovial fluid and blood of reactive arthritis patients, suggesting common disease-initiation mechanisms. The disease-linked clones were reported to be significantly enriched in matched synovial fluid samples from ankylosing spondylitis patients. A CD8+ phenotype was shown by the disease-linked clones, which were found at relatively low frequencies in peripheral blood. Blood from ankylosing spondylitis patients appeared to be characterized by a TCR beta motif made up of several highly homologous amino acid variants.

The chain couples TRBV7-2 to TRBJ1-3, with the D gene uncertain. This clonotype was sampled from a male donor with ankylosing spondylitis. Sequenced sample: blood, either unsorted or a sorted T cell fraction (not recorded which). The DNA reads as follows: TGTGCCAGCAGCTTACGAGGGCAGAGAGGAAACACCATATATTTT. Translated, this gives CASSLRGQRGNTIYF.